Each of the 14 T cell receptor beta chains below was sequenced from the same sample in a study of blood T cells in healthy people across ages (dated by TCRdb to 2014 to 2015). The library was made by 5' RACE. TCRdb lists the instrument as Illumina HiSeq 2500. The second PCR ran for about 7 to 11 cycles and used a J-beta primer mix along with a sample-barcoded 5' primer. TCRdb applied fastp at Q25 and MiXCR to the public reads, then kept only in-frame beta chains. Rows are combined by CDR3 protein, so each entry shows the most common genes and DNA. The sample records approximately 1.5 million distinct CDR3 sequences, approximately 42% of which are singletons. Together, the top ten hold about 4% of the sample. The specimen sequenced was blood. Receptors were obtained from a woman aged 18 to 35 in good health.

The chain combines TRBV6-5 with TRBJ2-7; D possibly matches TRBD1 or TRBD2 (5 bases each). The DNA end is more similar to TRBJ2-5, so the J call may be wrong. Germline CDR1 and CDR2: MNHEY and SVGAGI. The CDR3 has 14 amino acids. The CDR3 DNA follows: TGTGCCAGAGCCCTCGCTGTTCGGGACGAGACCCAGTACTTC. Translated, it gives CARALAVRDETQYF.

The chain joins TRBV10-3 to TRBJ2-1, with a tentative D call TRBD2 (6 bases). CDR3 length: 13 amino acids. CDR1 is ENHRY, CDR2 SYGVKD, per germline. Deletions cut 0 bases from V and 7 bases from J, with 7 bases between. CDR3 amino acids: CAISESGGNEQFF. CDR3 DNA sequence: TGTGCCATCAGTGAGTCCGGAGGGAATGAGCAGTTCTTC.

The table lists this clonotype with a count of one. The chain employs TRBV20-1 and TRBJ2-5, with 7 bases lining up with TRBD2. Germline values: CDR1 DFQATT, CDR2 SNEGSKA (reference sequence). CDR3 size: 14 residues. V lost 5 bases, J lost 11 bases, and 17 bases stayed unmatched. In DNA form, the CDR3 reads TGCAGTGCTCCCTGGGGAGGGCCATGGAATGAGCAGTACTTC. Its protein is CSAPWGGPWNEQYF.

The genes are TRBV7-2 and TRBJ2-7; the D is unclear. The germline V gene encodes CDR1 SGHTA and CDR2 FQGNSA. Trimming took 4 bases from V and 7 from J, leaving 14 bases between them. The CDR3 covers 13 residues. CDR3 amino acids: CASSSSGFREQYF. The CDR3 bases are TGTGCCAGCAGCTCCTCCGGGTTTAGGGAGCAGTACTTC.

Here the CDR3 reads CASNHRIYEQYF. Written as DNA, the CDR3 is TGTGCCAGCAATCACAGGATCTACGAGCAGTACTTC. The rearrangement links TRBV2 to TRBJ2-7; TRBD1 is a possible D gene (5 bases). This CDR3 is built from 12 residues. V gave up 7 bases and J gave up 3 bases, with 10 bases separating them. The V gene's germline CDR1 is SNHLY and CDR2 FYNNEI.

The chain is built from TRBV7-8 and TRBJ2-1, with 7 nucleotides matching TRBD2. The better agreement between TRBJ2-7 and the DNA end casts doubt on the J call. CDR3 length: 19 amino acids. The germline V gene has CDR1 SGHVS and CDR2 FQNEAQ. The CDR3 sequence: CASSLVPRERQRSYNEQYF. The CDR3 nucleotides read TGTGCCAGCAGCTTAGTTCCGCGGGAGCGGCAACGCTCCTACAATGAGCAGTACTTC.

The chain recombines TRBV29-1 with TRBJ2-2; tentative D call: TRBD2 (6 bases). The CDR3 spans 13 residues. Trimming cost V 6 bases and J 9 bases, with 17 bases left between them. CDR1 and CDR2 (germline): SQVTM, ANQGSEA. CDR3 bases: TGCAGCGTCGCCGGGACTGGCAGCTGGGAGCTGTTTTTT. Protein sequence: CSVAGTGSWELFF.

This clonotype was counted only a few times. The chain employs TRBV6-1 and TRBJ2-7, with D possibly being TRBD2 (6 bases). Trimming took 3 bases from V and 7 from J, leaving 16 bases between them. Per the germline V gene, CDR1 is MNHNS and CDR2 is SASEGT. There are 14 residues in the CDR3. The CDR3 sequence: CASSDLAGSKEQYF. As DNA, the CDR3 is TGTGCCAGCAGTGATCTCGCCGGGAGTAAAGAGCAGTACTTC.

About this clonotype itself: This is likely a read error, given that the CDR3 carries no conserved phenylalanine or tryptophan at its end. CDR3 protein: CASNRQGGEKLFY. CDR3 sequence (DNA): TGTGCCAGCAACAGACAGGGCGGAGAAAAACTGTTTTAT. V and J are TRBV6-5 and TRBJ1-4, with TRBD1 identical over 7 bases. The CDR3 contains 13 residues. Germline lookup yields CDR1 MNHEY and CDR2 SVGAGI. V trimming: 7 bases; J trimming: 8 bases; junction bases outside the gene matches: 7.

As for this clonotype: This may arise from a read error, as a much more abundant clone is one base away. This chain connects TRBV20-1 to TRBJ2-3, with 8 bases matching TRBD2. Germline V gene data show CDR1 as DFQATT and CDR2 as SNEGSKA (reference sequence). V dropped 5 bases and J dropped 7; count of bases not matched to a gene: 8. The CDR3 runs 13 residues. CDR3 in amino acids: CSASRGGRNTQYF. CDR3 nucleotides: TGCAGTGCTTCACGGGGGGGCCGGAATACGCAGTATTTT.

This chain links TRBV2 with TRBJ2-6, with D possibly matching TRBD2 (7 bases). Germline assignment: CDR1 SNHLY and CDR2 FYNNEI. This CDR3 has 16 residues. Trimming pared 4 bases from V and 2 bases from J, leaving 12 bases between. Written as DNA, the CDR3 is TGTGCCAGCAGTGGCGGGCGGGGGCCTGGGGCCAACGTCCTGACTTTC. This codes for CASSGGRGPGANVLTF.

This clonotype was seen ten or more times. Written as DNA, the CDR3 is TGTGCCAGCAGTTACGGGGGTGGGGCCAACGTCCTGACTTTC. Translation: CASSYGGGANVLTF. The rearrangement joins TRBV6-2 or TRBV6-3 to TRBJ2-6, with D perhaps assigned TRBD1 or TRBD2 (5 bases each). Trimming took 2 bases from V and 3 from J, leaving 5 bases between them. Germline V gene lookup returns CDR1 MNHEY and CDR2 SVGEGT. CDR3 length equals 14 residues.

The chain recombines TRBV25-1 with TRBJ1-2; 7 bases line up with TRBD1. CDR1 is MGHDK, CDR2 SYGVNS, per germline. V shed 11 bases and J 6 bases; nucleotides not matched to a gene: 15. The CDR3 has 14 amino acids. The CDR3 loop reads CAGTRDREVDGYTF. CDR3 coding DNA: TGTGCCGGCACCCGAGACAGGGAGGTGGATGGCTACACCTTC.

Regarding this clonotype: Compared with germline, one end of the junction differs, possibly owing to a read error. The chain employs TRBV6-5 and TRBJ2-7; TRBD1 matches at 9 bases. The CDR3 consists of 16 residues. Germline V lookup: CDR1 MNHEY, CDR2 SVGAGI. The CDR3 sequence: CASGYFSGTGFYEQYF. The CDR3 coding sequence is TGTGCCAGCGGTTACTTTTCAGGGACAGGGTTTTACGAGCAGTACTTC.